This TCR beta chain comes out of a study of T cell repertoires in cytomegalovirus infection. Looking at the study overall: It was recently identified HLA-C-restricted and well-studied HLA-B-restricted CMV epitopes that the study used. Signatures in public TCR beta sequences pointed to both CMV infection and matching HLA type.

A remark on this clonotype: Its target is unknown.

General study findings and limits: Cumulative public TCR beta family frequency identified carriers of CMV plus the relevant HLA. The response measured ex vivo was dominated by TCR beta clonotypes (HLA-C-restricted and CMV-specific).

Trimming cost V 5 bases and J 2 bases; bases outside gene matches: 14. This CDR3 is 16 amino acids long. In germline, CDR1 is DFQATT, CDR2 SNEGSKA (reference sequence). TCRdb analysed the reads with MiXCR anew, one entry per CDR3 protein. The sample has under 850,000 distinct CDR3 sequences, roughly 30% seen once; the top ten hold 15% to 20%. This specimen consisted of cultured PBMCs, obtained from culture after CMV antigen stimulation. The TCR sequence derives from a human donor in good health (CMV status not recorded). Some clones in this sample may be carry-over from other donors' samples. The rearrangement uses TRBV20-1 and TRBJ2-7; 8 bases agree with TRBD1. In DNA form, the CDR3 reads TGCAGTGCTGTCACTACCGGGACAGGAGCCACCTACGAGCAGTACTTC. This sequence encodes CSAVTTGTGATYEQYF.